Presented here are 20 T cell receptor beta chains from one specimen sequenced in a study of blood T cell repertoires in COVID-19 (dated by TCRdb to 2018 to 2021). Library prep was done by the immunoSEQ multiplex PCR assay. TCRdb retrieved this table from immuneACCESS and kept in-frame rearrangements only. Not all clones are present; in checked studies, unresolved V genes account for under half, and no reason is known for the remainder. Within this sample are around 50,000 clones, with 89% of them counted one time only. Of the sample, roughly 2% is held by the ten largest clones. Sequenced input: peripheral blood. The origin of the receptors is a human donor in a cohort sampled during active COVID-19.

The chain employs TRBV7-8 and TRBJ1-6, with 8 bases that match TRBD1. The CDR3 contains 16 residues. After removal of 7 bases from V and 9 bases from J, the junction contained 14 bases not matched to a gene. Germline V CDR1 and CDR2: SGHVS, FQNEAQ. CDR3 amino acids: CASNLDREKSGSPLHF. The CDR3 bases are TGTGCCAGCAACCTGGACAGGGAAAAATCAGGTTCACCCCTCCACTTT.

The chain employs TRBV9 and TRBJ1-2, with 9 bases lining up with TRBD1. The V and J ends lost 4 bases and 7 bases, in that order; junction bases with no gene match: 11. The CDR3 has 15 residues. Germline lookup yields CDR1 SGDLS and CDR2 YYNGEE. The CDR3 region has the DNA TGTGCCAGCAGCCCACAGACAGGGGGTAGGTCTGGCTACACCTTC. It encodes CASSPQTGGRSGYTF.

The V and J genes are TRBV9 and TRBJ1-6; TRBD1 agrees at 10 bases. Germline loops: CDR1 SGDLS, CDR2 YYNGEE. The V segment lost 4 bases and the J segment 6 bases; nucleotides outside the gene matches: 4. The CDR3 is 15 residues long. CDR3 nucleotides: TGTGCCAGCAGCCCACGGACAGGGGGTAATTCACCCCTCCACTTT. This codes for CASSPRTGGNSPLHF.

The rearrangement joins TRBV4-2 to TRBJ1-2; D perhaps matches TRBD1 (5 bases). CDR3 size: 15 residues. Trimming took off 0 bases at V and 10 bases at J, with 18 bases between the two ends. CDR1 is LGHNA, CDR2 YNFKEQ, per germline. CDR3 sequence reads: CASSQDFQGSPHYTF. The CDR3 region has the DNA TGTGCCAGCAGCCAAGATTTTCAGGGATCCCCCCACTACACCTTC.

This chain links TRBV14 with TRBJ1-6; D might be TRBD1 (6 bases). The V end was cut by 6 bases, the J end by 7 bases, with 13 bases between. Per the germline V gene, CDR1 is SGHDN and CDR2 is FVKESK. This CDR3 spans 14 amino acids. CDR3 loop: CASRYRERNSPLHF. CDR3 DNA: TGTGCCAGCAGATACAGGGAGCGGAATTCACCCCTCCACTTT.

This chain links TRBV7-6 with TRBJ1-6; 10 bases are a match to TRBD1. Germline CDR1 and CDR2: SGHVS and FNYEAQ. The CDR3 spans 15 residues. V lost 1 base, J lost 10 bases, and 4 bases stayed unmatched. CDR3 loop: CASSLDGTGVSPLHF. For the CDR3, the DNA is TGTGCCAGCAGCTTAGACGGGACAGGGGTATCACCCCTCCACTTT.

The V gene is TRBV13, the J gene TRBJ1-1; D may be TRBD1 (6 bases). The CDR3 contains 16 residues. Germline V gives CDR1 PRHDT, CDR2 FYEKMQ (reference sequence). The germline V and J ends were trimmed by 3 bases and 0 bases, with 14 bases remaining between them. Written as DNA, the CDR3 is TGTGCCAGCAGCTTCACAGGGTTGGGGTTGAACACTGAAGCTTTCTTT. Translated: CASSFTGLGLNTEAFF.

The CDR3 here is CASSEMTSGEEQYF. CDR3 coding DNA: TGTGCCAGCAGTGAGATGACTAGCGGGGAGGAGCAGTACTTC. The V and J genes are TRBV2 and TRBJ2-7; 11 nucleotides match TRBD2. Germline-derived CDR1 and CDR2 are SNHLY and FYNNEI. The V gene end was trimmed by 3 bases and the J gene end by 7 bases; junction bases not matched to a gene: 5. The CDR3 covers 14 residues.

The chain has TRBV27 and TRBJ1-5; D is undetermined. The CDR3 length is 16 residues. V gave up 3 bases and J gave up 4 bases, with 16 bases separating them. CDR1 MNHEY and CDR2 SMNVEV come from the germline V gene (reference sequence). The CDR3 region has the DNA TGTGCCAGCAGTTTCAGGTCAGGTATAGGAAATCAGCCCCAGCATTTT. Residues: CASSFRSGIGNQPQHF.

The chain carries TRBV18 and TRBJ2-5; 10 nucleotides agree with TRBD2. The CDR3 sequence is 13 residues long. The trim removed 3 bases at V and 5 bases at J, leaving 0 bases unmatched. Per the germline V gene, CDR1 is KGHSH and CDR2 is LQKENI. CDR3 loop: CASSPTSGETQYF. CDR3 coding DNA: TGTGCCAGCTCACCGACTAGCGGGGAGACCCAGTACTTC.

J is TRBJ2-2 and V is TRBV2; possible D gene TRBD1, 5 bases. Per the germline V gene, CDR1 is SNHLY and CDR2 is FYNNEI. The ends were cut back, 6 bases at V and 0 bases at J, with 14 bases in the middle. The CDR3 has 16 residues. This chain's CDR3 is CASRRRGRANTGELFF. The CDR3 nucleotides read TGTGCCAGCAGGCGTCGCGGCAGGGCGAACACCGGGGAGCTGTTTTTT. The full variable domain, completed using reference TRBV2 and TRBJ2-2, is EPEVTQTPSHQVTQMGQEVILRCVPISNHLYFYWYRQILGQKVEFLVSFYNNEISEKSEIFDDQFSVERPDGSNFTLKIRSTKLEDSAMYFCASRRRGRANTGELFFGEGSRLTVL.

This clone was seen once. This chain uses TRBV6-5 with TRBJ2-7, with D possibly being TRBD1 (5 bases). With 7 bases removed from V and 3 bases from J, the gap between germline ends came to 16 bases. This CDR3 is built from 14 residues. From germline, CDR1 is MNHEY and CDR2 SVGAGI. The CDR3 region is CASTPATDIYEQYF. DNA of the CDR3: TGTGCCAGCACCCCCGCGACAGATATCTACGAGCAGTACTTC.

DNA for the CDR3: TGTGCCAGCAGCGGAGGCGGGGTTCGGGAGACCCAGTACTTC. It translates to CASSGGGVRETQYF. The chain recombines TRBV7-9 with TRBJ2-5, with D perhaps TRBD2 (6 bases). The CDR3 loop spans 14 amino acids. The V end lost 5 bases, the J end lost 5 bases, and 15 bases lay between the germline ends. Germline CDR1 is SEHNR and CDR2 is FQNEAQ (reference sequence).

This chain joins TRBV2 and TRBJ2-7; tentative D call: TRBD2 (6 bases). V lost 7 bases and J lost 1, with 14 bases in between. The CDR3 totals 14 residues. The germline gives CDR1 SNHLY, CDR2 FYNNEI. CDR3 in amino acids: CASNSYGSSYEQYF. The CDR3 DNA sequence: TGTGCCAGCAATTCCTACGGGAGTTCCTACGAGCAGTACTTC.

The V and J genes are TRBV5-3 and TRBJ1-4; a possible D gene is TRBD1 (5 bases). TRBV5-3 is known as an ORF, though its function is uncertain. The V end lost 0 bases, the J end lost 8 bases, and 11 bases lay between the germline ends. The length of the CDR3 is 14 residues. CDR3 loop: CARSLGGGGEKLFF. The CDR3 region has the DNA TGTGCCAGAAGCTTGGGGGGGGGAGGGGAAAAACTGTTTTTT.

This clone was found a few times. This chain joins TRBV10-1 and TRBJ2-7, with TRBD2 as a possible D gene (6 bases). Trimming removed 6 bases at V and 4 bases at J, with 10 bases between. The CDR3 length is 12 residues. Germline CDR1 reads WNHNN; CDR2 reads SYGVQD (reference sequence). The CDR3 loop reads CASSDGTYEQYF. In DNA form, the CDR3 reads TGCGCCAGCAGCGATGGGACTTACGAGCAGTACTTC.

This sequence joins TRBV29-1 and TRBJ1-1, with 9 bases lining up with TRBD1. This CDR3 region has 10 residues. CDR1 and CDR2 from the germline V gene are SQVTM and ANQGSEA. J was trimmed by 11 bases and V by 4 bases; bases with no gene match: 2. CDR3 bases: TGCAGCGTTGCCGGGACAGGGGCTTTCTTT. Translation: CSVAGTGAFF.

In this sample, this clone turned up once. The J gene is TRBJ2-7, the V gene TRBV9; 12 nucleotides line up with TRBD2. The CDR3 covers 15 residues. The J segment lost 3 bases and the V segment lost 0 bases, leaving 1 base of the junction unmatched. CDR1 is SGDLS, CDR2 YYNGEE, per germline. The CDR3 spells CASSVGTSGNYEQYF. The CDR3 region has the DNA TGTGCCAGCAGCGTAGGGACTAGCGGGAACTACGAGCAGTACTTC.

V usage is TRBV7-2 and J usage is TRBJ1-2, with 8 bases identical to TRBD1. The V segment lost 1 base and the J segment 8 bases; nucleotides outside the gene matches: 9. Per the germline V gene, CDR1 is SGHTA and CDR2 is FQGNSA. The CDR3 is made up of 15 amino acids. The CDR3 DNA reads TGTGCCAGCAGCTTAGACCCGGGACAGGTTATCGGCTACACCTTC. Its protein is CASSLDPGQVIGYTF.

This clone was seen a few times. The chain links TRBV7-6 to TRBJ1-2; maybe TRBD1 (5 bases). Trimming pared 1 base from V and 8 bases from J, leaving 11 bases between. Per germline, CDR1 SGHVS and CDR2 FNYEAQ. The CDR3 spans 13 residues. The CDR3 loop is CASSLEAGRGYTF. Written as DNA, the CDR3 is TGTGCCAGCAGCTTAGAGGCAGGGAGGGGCTACACCTTC.